This TCR beta chain was profiled in a study of T cell responses to AZD1222 COVID-19 vaccine. General study results and limits: Only a handful of AZD1222 recipients, several in all, had baseline seropositivity. Reports indicate that nearly half of spike-specific TCRs are directed at unmutated variant regions. In all cases, repertoires were sampled only after the peak T cell response. Distributed over spike, vaccine-associated CD4 TCRs predominated at 160-218 and 743-854.

Here immunoSEQ multiplex PCR was the method, and the copy in TCRdb shows in-frame clones only, minus some. Here the sample spans about 150,000 clones, roughly 90% being singletons. This CDR3 has 13 amino acids. Trimming shortened V by 7 bases and J by 5 bases, and 13 bases separated the two germline ends. Germline values: CDR1 KGHDR, CDR2 SFDVKD. Note on this clone: Its antigen remains unknown.

The material sequenced was peripheral blood, taken on day 0 of AZD1222 vaccination. This TCR was sampled from an adult in good health. The chain links TRBV24-1 to TRBJ1-2, with a tentative D call TRBD1 (5 bases). The CDR3 DNA is TGTGCCACCAGCCCTACTGGGGGGTATGGCTACACCTTC. This gives the protein CATSPTGGYGYTF.